Listed here are 8 T cell receptor beta chains from one sample, sequenced in a study of CD8 T cells in Susac syndrome. Reverse transcription of 0.5 to 1 ug RNA was performed with random hexamers. TCRdb ran MiXCR on the immunoSEQ multiplex PCR reads and lists one entry per CDR3 protein. The sample records 65,000 to 75,000 distinct CDR3 sequences, 95% being singletons. Source material: CD8+ T cells from PBMCs. These TCRs come from a human donor in good health.

This clonotype was found once. V gene TRBV6-5 combines with J gene TRBJ2-3; D is unclear. Germline V gene data show CDR1 as MNHEY and CDR2 as SVGAGI. V was clipped by 5 bases and J by 4 bases, with 13 bases between them. CDR3 length: 14 amino acids. The chain's CDR3 is CASSLDIPADTQYF. The DNA of the CDR3 is TGTGCCAGCAGTCTTGATATCCCGGCAGATACGCAGTATTTT.

This clonotype was counted a single time. This chain links TRBV9 with TRBJ1-1; D gene uncertain. V was clipped by 4 bases and J by 2 bases, with 9 bases between them. The CDR3 has 13 amino acids. Germline V gives CDR1 SGDLS, CDR2 YYNGEE. The CDR3 region has the DNA TGTGCCAGCAGCCCCAAGCGAAACACTGAAGCTTTCTTT. This sequence encodes CASSPKRNTEAFF.

The chain recombines TRBV6-2 or TRBV6-3 with TRBJ2-5; 8 bases align to TRBD2. The V gene end was trimmed by 0 bases and the J gene end by 1 base; junction bases not matched to a gene: 13. The germline CDR1 and CDR2 sequences are MNHEY and SVGEGT. This CDR3 spans 19 amino acids. For the CDR3, the DNA is TGTGCCAGCAGTTACTCGAGGAGGGGGGGCGGGGGGACCCAAGAGACCCAGTACTTC. Its protein product is CASSYSRRGGGGTQETQYF.

The CDR3 DNA reads TGTGCCAGCAGGGGCGCGGCCCCCACTGAAGCTTTCTTT. Encoded protein: CASRGAAPTEAFF. The chain carries TRBV27 and TRBJ1-1; D not resolved. Germline loops: CDR1 MNHEY, CDR2 SMNVEV (reference sequence). V lost 6 bases and J lost 4, with 12 bases in between. The CDR3 covers 13 residues.

The chain recombines TRBV29-1 with TRBJ1-1; D not certain. V lost 6 bases to trimming and J lost 3 bases, with 8 bases between them. The CDR3 sequence is 11 residues long. Germline V gene sequence: CDR1 SQVTM, CDR2 ANQGSEA. CDR3 loop: CSVTPDTEAFF. For the CDR3, the DNA is TGCAGCGTCACCCCAGACACTGAAGCTTTCTTT. Filled out from reference TRBV29-1 and TRBJ1-1, the complete variable domain reads SAVISQKPSRDICQRGTSLTIQCQVDSQVTMMFWYRQQPGQSLTLIATANQGSEATYESGFVIDKFPISRPNLTFSTLTVSNMSPEDSSIYLCSVTPDTEAFFGQGTRLTVV.

The chain couples TRBV6-1 to TRBJ2-7; no clear D gene. The CDR3 is 16 residues long. Trimming took off 4 bases at V and 0 bases at J, with 16 bases between the two ends. Germline CDR1 MNHNS, CDR2 SASEGT. The CDR3 sequence is CASSVGRARSSYEQYF. The CDR3 region has the DNA TGTGCCAGCAGTGTAGGCCGGGCACGGAGCTCCTACGAGCAGTACTTC.

The chain is built from TRBV2 and TRBJ2-1; D gene uncertain. Germline V lookup: CDR1 SNHLY, CDR2 FYNNEI. Trimming shortened V by 3 bases and J by 9 bases, and 9 bases separated the two germline ends. The CDR3 has 12 amino acids. In nucleotides, the CDR3 is TGTGCCAGCAGTGATGAAGTCACTGAGCAGTTCTTC. Amino acids: CASSDEVTEQFF.

This clonotype has just one count. This chain connects TRBV4-1 to TRBJ2-2; D is ambiguous. V lost 1 base and J 7 bases, leaving 4 bases between the germline ends. The germline V gene encodes CDR1 MGHRA and CDR2 YSYEKL. CDR3 length: 12 residues. CDR3 sequence reads: CASSQGSGELFF. The CDR3, as DNA: TGCGCCAGCAGCCAAGGCAGCGGGGAGCTGTTTTTT.